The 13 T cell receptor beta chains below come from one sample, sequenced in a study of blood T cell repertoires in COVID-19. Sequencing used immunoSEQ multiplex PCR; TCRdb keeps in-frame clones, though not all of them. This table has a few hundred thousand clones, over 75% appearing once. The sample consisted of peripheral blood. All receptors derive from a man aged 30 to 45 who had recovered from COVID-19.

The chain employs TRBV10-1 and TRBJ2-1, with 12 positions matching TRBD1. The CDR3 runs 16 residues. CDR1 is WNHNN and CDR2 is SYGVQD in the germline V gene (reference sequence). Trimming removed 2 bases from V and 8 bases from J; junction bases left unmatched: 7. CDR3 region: CASSEPSGTGGDEQFF. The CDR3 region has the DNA TGCGCCAGCAGTGAGCCGTCCGGGACAGGGGGCGATGAGCAGTTCTTC.

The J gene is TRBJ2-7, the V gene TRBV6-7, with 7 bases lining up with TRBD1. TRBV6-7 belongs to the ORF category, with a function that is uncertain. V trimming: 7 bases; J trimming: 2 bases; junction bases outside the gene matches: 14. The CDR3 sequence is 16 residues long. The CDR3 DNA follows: TGTGCCAGCAACAACCGGGACAGTCCCCTGGCCTACGAGCAGTACGTC. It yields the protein CASNNRDSPLAYEQYV.

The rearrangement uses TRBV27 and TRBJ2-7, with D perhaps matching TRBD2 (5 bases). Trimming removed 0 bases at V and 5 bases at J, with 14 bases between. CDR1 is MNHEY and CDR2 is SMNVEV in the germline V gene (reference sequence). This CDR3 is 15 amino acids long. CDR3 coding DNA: TGTGCCAGCAGTTTATCCGGTTCCGGGATGGACGAGCAGTACGTC. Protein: CASSLSGSGMDEQYV.

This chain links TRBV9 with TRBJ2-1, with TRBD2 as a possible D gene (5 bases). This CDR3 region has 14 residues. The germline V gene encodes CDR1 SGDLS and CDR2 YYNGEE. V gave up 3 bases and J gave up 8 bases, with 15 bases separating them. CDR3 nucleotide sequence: TGTGCCAGCAGCGGCGGGTCGGCAGGCGATGAGCAGTTCTTC. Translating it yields CASSGGSAGDEQFF.

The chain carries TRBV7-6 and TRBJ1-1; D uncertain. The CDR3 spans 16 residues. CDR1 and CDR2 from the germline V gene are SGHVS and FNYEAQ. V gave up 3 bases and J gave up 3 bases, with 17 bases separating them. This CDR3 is CASSFSRGAQYTEAFF. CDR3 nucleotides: TGTGCCAGCAGCTTTAGCCGGGGAGCTCAGTACACTGAAGCTTTCTTT.

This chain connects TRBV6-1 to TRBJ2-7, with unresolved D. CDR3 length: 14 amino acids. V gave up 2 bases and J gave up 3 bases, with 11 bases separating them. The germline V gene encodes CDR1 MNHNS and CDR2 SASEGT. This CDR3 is CASSEFGEVYEQYV. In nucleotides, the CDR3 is TGTGCCAGCAGTGAATTTGGAGAGGTCTACGAGCAGTACGTC.

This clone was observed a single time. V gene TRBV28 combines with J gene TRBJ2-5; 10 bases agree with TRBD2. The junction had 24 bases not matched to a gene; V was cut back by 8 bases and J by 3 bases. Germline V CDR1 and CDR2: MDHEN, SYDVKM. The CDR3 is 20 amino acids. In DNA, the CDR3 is TGTGCCAGCCTTACGACAAAACATTACCCCGGGACTAGCGCCGAAGAGACCCAGTACTTC. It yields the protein CASLTTKHYPGTSAEETQYF.

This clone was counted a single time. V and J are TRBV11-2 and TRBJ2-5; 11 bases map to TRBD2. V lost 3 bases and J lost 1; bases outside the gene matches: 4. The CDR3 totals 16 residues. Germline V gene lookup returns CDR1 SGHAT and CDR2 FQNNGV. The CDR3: CASSFTSGGIQETQYF. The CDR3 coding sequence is TGTGCCAGCAGCTTCACTAGCGGGGGAATCCAAGAGACCCAGTACTTC.

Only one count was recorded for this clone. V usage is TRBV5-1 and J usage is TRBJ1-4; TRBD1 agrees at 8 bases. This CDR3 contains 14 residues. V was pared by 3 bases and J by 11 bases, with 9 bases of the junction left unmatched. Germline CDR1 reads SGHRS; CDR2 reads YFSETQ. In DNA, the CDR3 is TGCGCCAGCAGCTCCCTCGACAGGGGAGGGAAACTGTTTTTT. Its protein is CASSSLDRGGKLFF.

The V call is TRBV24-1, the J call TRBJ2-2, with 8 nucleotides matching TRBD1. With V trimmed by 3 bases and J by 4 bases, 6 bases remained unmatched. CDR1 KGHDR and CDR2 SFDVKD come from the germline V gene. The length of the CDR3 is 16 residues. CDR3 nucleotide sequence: TGTGCCACCAGTGATCCAAGACAGGGGAGCACCGGGGAGCTGTTTTTT. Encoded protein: CATSDPRQGSTGELFF.

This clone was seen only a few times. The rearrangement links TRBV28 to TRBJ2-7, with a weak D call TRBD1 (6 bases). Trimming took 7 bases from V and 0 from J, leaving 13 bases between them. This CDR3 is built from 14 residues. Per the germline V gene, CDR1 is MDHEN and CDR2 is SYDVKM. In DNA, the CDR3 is TGTGCCAGCACCCGGCAGGGGAGCTCCTACGAGCAGTACGTC. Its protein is CASTRQGSSYEQYV.

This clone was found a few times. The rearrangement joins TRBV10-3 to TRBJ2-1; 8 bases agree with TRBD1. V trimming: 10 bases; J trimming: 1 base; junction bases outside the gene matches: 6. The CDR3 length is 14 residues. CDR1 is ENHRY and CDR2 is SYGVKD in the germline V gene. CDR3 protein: CATTGGISYNEQFF. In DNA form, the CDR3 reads TGTGCCACTACAGGGGGAATTTCCTACAATGAGCAGTTCTTC.

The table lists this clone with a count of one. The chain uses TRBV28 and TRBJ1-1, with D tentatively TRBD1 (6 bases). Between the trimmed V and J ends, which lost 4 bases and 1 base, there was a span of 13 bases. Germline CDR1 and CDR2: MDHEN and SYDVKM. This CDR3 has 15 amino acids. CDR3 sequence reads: CASSSGTSANTEAFF. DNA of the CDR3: TGTGCCAGCAGTTCTGGGACATCCGCGAACACTGAAGCTTTCTTT.